The TCR beta chain described here comes from a study of beta chain features in type 1 diabetes. The sequenced template was cDNA made from the entire isolated RNA. Naive, central memory and regulatory T cell samples produced a mean of about 3.4 million reads. Only in-frame clones appear in the TCRdb table, and some are missing; sequencing was by immunoSEQ multiplex PCR. The sample lists about 620,000 clones, about 14% occurring once. This clone appeared a few times. The CDR3 length is 19 residues. The V segment lost 0 bases and the J segment 1 base; nucleotides outside the gene matches: 9. Germline CDR1 SGDLS, CDR2 YYNGEE.

The origin of this receptor is a man between 18 and 35 years old in good health. Sequencing input: naive CD4+ T cells from blood. The V call is TRBV9, the J call TRBJ2-6; 8 bases map to TRBD1. DNA of the CDR3: TGTGCCAGCAGCGTAGATTTGGGCAGGGGGCTTTCTGGGGCCAACGTCCTGACTTTC. The encoded protein is CASSVDLGRGLSGANVLTF.